At least ten counts were recorded for the clone carrying this T cell receptor beta chain. Described time point: before trial treatment. Donors were given nivolumab, ipilimumab, aspirin, low-dose cyclophosphamide and low-dose radiotherapy. There are 15 residues in the CDR3. Trimming shortened V by 6 bases and J by 0 bases, and 13 bases separated the two germline ends. Primers targeting TRAV and TRBV primed first-strand cDNA, covering alpha and beta chains. It was with a constant-region primer and a V-primer adapter that TCRs were amplified over about 20 PCR cycles. TCRdb reprocessed the reads with MiXCR, giving one entry per CDR3 protein. The table includes more than 50,000 distinct CDR3 sequences, approximately 25% detected once. The data stem from a study of low-dose radiotherapy and immunotherapy resistance in tumors. Study information: A daily 300 mg dose of oral aspirin was taken by patients for four cycles from cycle 1 day 1.

This specimen was PBMCs, taken before treatment. The sequence derives from a male donor with rectosigmoid adenocarcinoma. This sequence joins TRBV12-3 or TRBV12-4 and TRBJ2-3; D ambiguous. CDR3 coding DNA: TGTGCCAGCAGCGATCGAAGCTCAAGCACAGATACGCAGTATTTT. Residues: CASSDRSSSTDTQYF.